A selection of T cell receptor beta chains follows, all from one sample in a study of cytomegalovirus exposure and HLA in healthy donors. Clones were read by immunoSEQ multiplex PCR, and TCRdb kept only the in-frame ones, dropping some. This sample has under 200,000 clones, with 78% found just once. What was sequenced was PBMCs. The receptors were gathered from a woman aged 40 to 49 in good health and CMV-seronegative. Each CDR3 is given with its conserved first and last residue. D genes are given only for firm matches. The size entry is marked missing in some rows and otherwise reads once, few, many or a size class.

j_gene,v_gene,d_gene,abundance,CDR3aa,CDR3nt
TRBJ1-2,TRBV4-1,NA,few,CASSQEGAGIGYGYTF,TGCGCCAGCAGCCAAGAGGGAGCGGGGATTGGCTATGGCTACACCTTC
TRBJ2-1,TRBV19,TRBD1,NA,CATRDRGPGNEQFF,TGTGCCACCCGGGACAGGGGACCGGGTAATGAGCAGTTCTTC
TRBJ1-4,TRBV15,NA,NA,CATSRTPSEKLFF,TGTGCCACCAGTCGAACCCCGAGTGAAAAACTGTTTTTT
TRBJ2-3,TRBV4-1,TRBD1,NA,CASSQEGRDRPVDTQYF,TGCGCCAGCAGCCAAGAAGGAAGGGACAGGCCGGTTGATACGCAGTATTTT
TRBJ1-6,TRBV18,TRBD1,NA,CASSRGTGGEPLHF,TGTGCCAGCTCACGCGGGACAGGGGGGGAACCCCTCCACTTT
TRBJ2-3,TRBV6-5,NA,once,CASSIDRNTDTQYF,TGTGCCAGCAGCATAGACAGGAACACAGATACGCAGTATTTT
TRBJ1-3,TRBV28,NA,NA,CASSLPTTGSGNTIYF,TGTGCCAGCAGTTTGCCTACCACAGGGTCCGGAAACACCATATATTTT
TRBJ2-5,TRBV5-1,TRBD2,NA,CASSFGAGAGETQYF,TGCGCCAGCAGCTTTGGAGCGGGGGCGGGGGAGACCCAGTACTTC
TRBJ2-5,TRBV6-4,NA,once,CASSDSGLAETQYF,TGTGCCAGCAGTGACTCTGGGCTAGCGGAGACCCAGTACTTC
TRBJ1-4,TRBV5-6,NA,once,CASSLVSLSRDEKLFF,TGTGCCAGCAGCTTGGTATCTTTGAGTCGGGATGAAAAACTGTTTTTT
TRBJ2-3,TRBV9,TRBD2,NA,CASSGHSGLAMSDTQYF,TGTGCCAGCAGCGGCCACTCGGGACTAGCTATGTCAGATACGCAGTATTTT
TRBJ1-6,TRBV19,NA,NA,CASSTRPRDSLNSPLHF,TGTGCCAGTAGTACCCGCCCCCGGGACTCACTGAATTCACCCCTCCACTTT
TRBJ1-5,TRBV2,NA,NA,CASRGDSNQPQHF,TGTGCCAGCAGAGGAGATAGCAATCAGCCCCAGCATTTT
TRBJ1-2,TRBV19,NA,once,CASSLGGATNYGYTF,TGTGCCAGTAGCTTGGGGGGGGCCACTAACTATGGCTACACCTTC
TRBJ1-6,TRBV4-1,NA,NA,CASSQAMAGVYNSPLHF,TGCGCCAGCAGCCAAGCAATGGCAGGGGTCTATAATTCACCCCTCCACTTT
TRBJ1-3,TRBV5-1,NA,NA,CASSLEGFGGENTIYF,TGCGCCAGCAGCTTGGAAGGATTCGGGGGGGAAAACACCATATATTTT
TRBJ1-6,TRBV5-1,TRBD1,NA,CASSEGARYNSPLHF,TGCGCCAGCAGTGAGGGGGCGCGGTATAATTCACCCCTCCACTTT
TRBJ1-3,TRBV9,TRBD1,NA,CASSVAGTGGSPSGNTIYF,TGTGCCAGCAGCGTGGCCGGGACAGGGGGCTCCCCCTCTGGAAACACCATATATTTT
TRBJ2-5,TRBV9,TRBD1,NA,CASSVAGGEETQYF,TGTGCCAGCAGCGTCGCAGGGGGAGAAGAGACCCAGTACTTC
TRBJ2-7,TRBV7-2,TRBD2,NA,CASSLKGGVTSGTYEQYF,TGTGCCAGCAGCCTAAAAGGCGGGGTGACTAGCGGGACCTACGAGCAGTACTTC
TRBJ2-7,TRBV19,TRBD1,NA,CASSTTGGAWEQYF,TGTGCCAGTAGTACAACAGGGGGCGCATGGGAGCAGTACTTC
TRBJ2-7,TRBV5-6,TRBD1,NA,CASSWDRGIYEQYF,TGTGCCAGCAGTTGGGACAGGGGTATTTACGAGCAGTACTTC
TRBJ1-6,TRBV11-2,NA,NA,CASSLGQGSSPLHF,TGTGCCAGCAGCTTAGGGCAGGGAAGTTCACCCCTCCACTTT
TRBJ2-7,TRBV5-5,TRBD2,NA,CASSLTPGLEYEQYF,TGTGCCAGCAGCTTGACCCCGGGACTAGAGTACGAGCAGTACTTC
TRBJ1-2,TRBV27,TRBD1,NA,CASRPGQLYGYTF,TGTGCCAGCAGACCGGGACAGCTCTATGGCTACACCTTC
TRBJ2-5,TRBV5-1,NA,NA,CASSLAASETQYF,TGCGCCAGCAGCTTGGCCGCGAGTGAGACCCAGTACTTC
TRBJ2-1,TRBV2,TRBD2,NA,CASSERAGGFNEQFF,TGTGCCAGCAGTGAGCGAGCGGGGGGTTTCAATGAGCAGTTCTTC
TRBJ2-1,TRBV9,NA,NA,CASSARGTQPREQFF,TGTGCCAGCAGCGCCCGCGGGACTCAACCCAGGGAGCAGTTCTTC
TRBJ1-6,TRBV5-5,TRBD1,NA,CGTGVTYNSPLHF,TGCGGAACAGGGGTCACCTATAATTCACCCCTCCACTTT
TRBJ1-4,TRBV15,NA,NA,CATSSPRGRRGSNEKLFF,TGTGCCACCAGCAGTCCTCGAGGACGCCGGGGGTCCAATGAAAAACTGTTTTTT
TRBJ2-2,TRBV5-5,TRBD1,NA,CASSLGTGAGELFF,TGTGCCAGCAGCTTGGGAACAGGGGCCGGGGAGCTGTTTTTT
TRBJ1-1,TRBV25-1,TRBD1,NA,CASSVLGQGGYTEAFF,TGTGCCAGCAGTGTTCTGGGACAGGGAGGCTACACTGAAGCTTTCTTT
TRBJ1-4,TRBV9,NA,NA,CASSARTELQTNEKLFF,TGTGCCAGCAGCGCACGGACAGAGCTTCAGACTAATGAAAAACTGTTTTTT
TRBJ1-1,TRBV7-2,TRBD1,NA,CASSLGGTGRNTEAFF,TGTGCCAGCAGCTTAGGTGGGACAGGGAGGAACACTGAAGCTTTCTTT
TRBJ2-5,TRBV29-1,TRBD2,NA,CSVPGTSRETQYF,TGCAGCGTCCCCGGGACTAGTAGGGAGACCCAGTACTTC
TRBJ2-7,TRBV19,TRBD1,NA,CASSQIPGQAYEQYF,TGTGCCAGTAGCCAAATACCGGGACAGGCCTACGAGCAGTACTTC
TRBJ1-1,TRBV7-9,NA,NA,CASSFTGSDTEAFF,TGTGCCAGCAGCTTTACAGGGTCGGACACTGAAGCTTTCTTT
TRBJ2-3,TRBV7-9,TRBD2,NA,CASSLTSGGLDTQYF,TGTGCCAGCAGCTTGACTAGCGGGGGTTTAGATACGCAGTATTTT
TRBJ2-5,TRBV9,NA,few,CASSVGGGSETQYF,TGTGCCAGCAGCGTAGGAGGAGGGTCCGAGACCCAGTACTTC
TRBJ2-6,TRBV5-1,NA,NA,CASSLTSHSGANVLTF,TGCGCCAGCAGCTTGACTTCTCACTCTGGGGCCAACGTCCTGACTTTC
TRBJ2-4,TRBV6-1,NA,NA,CASSERQSGVENIQYF,TGTGCCAGCAGTGAAAGACAGTCAGGGGTAGAAAACATTCAGTACTTC
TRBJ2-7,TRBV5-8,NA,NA,CASSLIGVSEQYF,TGTGCCAGCAGCCTTATAGGGGTCTCCGAGCAGTACTTC
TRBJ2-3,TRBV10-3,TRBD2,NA,CASKPGLATTQYF,TGTGCCAGCAAACCGGGACTAGCAACCACGCAGTATTTT
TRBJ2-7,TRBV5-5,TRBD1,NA,CASSWGTGGDEQYF,TGTGCCAGCAGCTGGGGGACAGGGGGCGACGAGCAGTACTTC
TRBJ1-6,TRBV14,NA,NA,CASSQDTRVSPLHF,TGTGCCAGCAGCCAAGATACCAGGGTTTCACCCCTCCACTTT
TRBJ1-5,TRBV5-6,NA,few,CASSSTGWGYSNQPQHF,TGTGCCAGCAGTTCGACAGGCTGGGGCTATAGCAATCAGCCCCAGCATTTT
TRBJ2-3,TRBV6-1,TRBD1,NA,CASSDRIFGQGFPDTQYF,TGTGCCAGCAGTGATAGGATCTTTGGACAGGGATTTCCAGATACGCAGTATTTT
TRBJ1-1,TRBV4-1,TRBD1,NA,CASSHSVGGGSKAFF,TGCGCCAGCAGCCACTCCGTAGGAGGGGGCAGTAAGGCTTTCTTT
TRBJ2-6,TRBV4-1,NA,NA,CASSQDEEGANVLTF,TGCGCCAGCAGCCAAGATGAAGAGGGGGCCAACGTCCTGACTTTC
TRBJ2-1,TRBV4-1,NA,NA,CASSQPTKSSYNEQFF,TGCGCCAGCAGCCAACCGACTAAAAGCTCCTACAATGAGCAGTTCTTC